This is a list of T cell receptor beta chains from one sample in a study of blood T cell repertoires in COVID-19. Using immunoSEQ multiplex PCR, the repertoire was profiled, and TCRdb retains in-frame clones only, with some absent. The data hold about 170,000 clones, with 86% observed a single time. The sample was peripheral blood. The receptors derive from a woman of 80 years or more in a cohort sampled during active or convalescent COVID-19. CDR3s include the opening cysteine and the closing phenylalanine or tryptophan. D genes are given only for firm matches. Clone size is stated in some rows and not others, as once, few, many or a class when expanded.

j_call: TRBJ2-6; clone_size: .; v_call: TRBV6-2/TRBV6-3; d_call: .; cdr3_aa: CASSYRGSGSGANVLTF; cdr3_nt: TGTGCCAGCAGTTACAGGGGCTCGGGCTCTGGGGCCAACGTCCTGACTTTC
j_call: TRBJ2-5; clone_size: .; v_call: TRBV5-1; d_call: .; cdr3_aa: CASSLGTTPPYATQYF; cdr3_nt: TGCGCCAGCAGCTTGGGGACTACCCCACCCTATGCGACCCAGTACTTC
j_call: TRBJ2-1; clone_size: .; v_call: TRBV28; d_call: .; cdr3_aa: CASSSTFRDSEYNEQFF; cdr3_nt: TGTGCCAGCAGTTCAACATTCCGGGACTCCGAGTACAATGAGCAGTTCTTC
j_call: TRBJ2-6; clone_size: .; v_call: TRBV5-1; d_call: .; cdr3_aa: CASSPGGPLSGANVLTF; cdr3_nt: TGCGCCAGCAGCCCCGGAGGTCCTCTCTCTGGGGCCAACGTCCTGACTTTC
j_call: TRBJ1-1; clone_size: few; v_call: TRBV19; d_call: TRBD1; cdr3_aa: CASSITTPLGTGGADTEAFF; cdr3_nt: TGTGCCAGTAGTATCACCACACCCCTTGGGACAGGGGGCGCGGACACTGAAGCTTTCTTT
j_call: TRBJ1-6; clone_size: .; v_call: TRBV3-1/TRBV3-2; d_call: .; cdr3_aa: CASSPGPDRSNSPLHF; cdr3_nt: TGTGCCAGCAGCCCCGGACCTGACAGGTCGAATTCACCCCTCCACTTT
j_call: TRBJ2-7; clone_size: .; v_call: TRBV6-5; d_call: .; cdr3_aa: CASSYGDILSYEQYF; cdr3_nt: TGTGCCAGCAGTTACGGTGATATTCTAAGCTACGAGCAGTACTTC
j_call: TRBJ1-3; clone_size: .; v_call: TRBV4-3; d_call: .; cdr3_aa: CASSQESRGPDTIYF; cdr3_nt: TGCGCCAGCAGCCAAGAATCCAGAGGGCCTGACACCATATATTTT
j_call: TRBJ1-1; clone_size: .; v_call: TRBV11-2; d_call: .; cdr3_aa: CASSLGTVNTEAFF; cdr3_nt: TGTGCCAGCAGCTTAGGGACAGTGAACACTGAAGCTTTCTTT
j_call: TRBJ2-1; clone_size: once; v_call: TRBV4-2; d_call: TRBD2; cdr3_aa: CASSQQGASGAYNEQFF; cdr3_nt: TGTGCCAGCAGCCAACAAGGGGCTAGCGGGGCCTACAATGAGCAGTTCTTC
j_call: TRBJ1-1; clone_size: .; v_call: TRBV18; d_call: .; cdr3_aa: CASSPIGGSDTEAFF; cdr3_nt: TGTGCCAGCTCACCAATAGGGGGTTCGGACACTGAAGCTTTCTTT
j_call: TRBJ1-1; clone_size: .; v_call: TRBV19; d_call: TRBD1; cdr3_aa: CASSTRTGSDMNTEAFF; cdr3_nt: TGTGCCAGTAGTACACGGACAGGTTCCGACATGAACACTGAAGCTTTCTTT
j_call: TRBJ1-3; clone_size: .; v_call: TRBV5-6; d_call: TRBD1; cdr3_aa: CASSWGQGESGNTIYF; cdr3_nt: TGTGCCAGCAGCTGGGGACAGGGTGAATCTGGAAACACCATATATTTT
j_call: TRBJ1-2; clone_size: .; v_call: TRBV6-6; d_call: TRBD1; cdr3_aa: CASSTGTGYGYTF; cdr3_nt: TGTGCCAGCAGTACCGGGACAGGTTATGGCTACACCTTC
j_call: TRBJ1-4; clone_size: once; v_call: TRBV19; d_call: TRBD1; cdr3_aa: CASSISRQGASEKLFF; cdr3_nt: TGTGCCAGTAGTATAAGTAGACAGGGGGCGTCCGAAAAACTGTTTTTT
j_call: TRBJ2-2; clone_size: .; v_call: TRBV3-1/TRBV3-2; d_call: .; cdr3_aa: CASSKSLTNRDRRELFF; cdr3_nt: TGTGCCAGCAGCAAGTCTCTAACCAACAGGGATAGGAGGGAGCTGTTTTTT
j_call: TRBJ1-2; clone_size: .; v_call: TRBV10-3; d_call: TRBD1; cdr3_aa: CAISESDRGYGYTF; cdr3_nt: TGTGCCATCAGTGAGTCGGACAGGGGATATGGCTACACCTTC
j_call: TRBJ2-7; clone_size: .; v_call: TRBV11-2; d_call: .; cdr3_aa: CASSFSYEQYF; cdr3_nt: TGTGCCAGCAGCTTCTCTTACGAGCAGTACTTC
j_call: TRBJ2-3; clone_size: .; v_call: TRBV5-6; d_call: TRBD2; cdr3_aa: CASSSGLAGDTQYF; cdr3_nt: TGTGCCAGCAGCTCAGGACTAGCGGGAGATACGCAGTATTTT
j_call: TRBJ1-2; clone_size: .; v_call: TRBV19; d_call: .; cdr3_aa: CASISPGGYTF; cdr3_nt: TGTGCCAGTATAAGCCCGGGGGGCTACACCTTC
j_call: TRBJ2-2; clone_size: .; v_call: TRBV9; d_call: .; cdr3_aa: CASTVGSDTGELFF; cdr3_nt: TGTGCCAGCACCGTAGGTTCAGACACCGGGGAGCTGTTTTTT
j_call: TRBJ2-5; clone_size: .; v_call: TRBV7-2; d_call: .; cdr3_aa: CASSLVWRGVGTQYF; cdr3_nt: TGTGCCAGCAGCTTAGTTTGGCGCGGGGTGGGGACCCAGTACTTC
j_call: TRBJ1-1; clone_size: .; v_call: TRBV5-1; d_call: TRBD1; cdr3_aa: CASSLQDRGTEAFF; cdr3_nt: TGCGCCAGCAGCTTACAGGACAGGGGGACTGAAGCTTTCTTT
j_call: TRBJ1-2; clone_size: .; v_call: TRBV30; d_call: .; cdr3_aa: CAWTQTEDNGYTF; cdr3_nt: TGTGCCTGGACTCAGACAGAAGACAATGGCTACACCTTC
j_call: TRBJ2-1; clone_size: .; v_call: TRBV6-2/TRBV6-3; d_call: TRBD2; cdr3_aa: CASSDIGLAGFYEQFF; cdr3_nt: TGTGCCAGCAGTGATATCGGACTAGCGGGTTTCTATGAGCAGTTCTTC
j_call: TRBJ2-7; clone_size: .; v_call: TRBV10-2; d_call: TRBD1; cdr3_aa: CASKTGTGGSYEQYF; cdr3_nt: TGCGCCAGCAAAACCGGGACAGGGGGTTCCTACGAGCAGTACTTC
j_call: TRBJ2-1; clone_size: .; v_call: TRBV25-1; d_call: TRBD2; cdr3_aa: CASNKAGDAYNEQFF; cdr3_nt: TGTGCCAGCAACAAAGCGGGAGACGCCTACAATGAGCAGTTCTTC
j_call: TRBJ1-3; clone_size: .; v_call: TRBV18; d_call: .; cdr3_aa: CASSPLPNGGALSGNTIYF; cdr3_nt: TGTGCCAGCTCACCTCTTCCCAACGGGGGGGCACTCTCTGGAAACACCATATATTTT
j_call: TRBJ2-3; clone_size: once; v_call: TRBV10-1; d_call: TRBD1; cdr3_aa: CASSDSSVPGQGNTDTQYF; cdr3_nt: TGCGCCAGCAGTGACTCTTCGGTACCGGGACAGGGTAACACAGATACGCAGTATTTT
j_call: TRBJ2-5; clone_size: .; v_call: TRBV7-9; d_call: .; cdr3_aa: CASSPHGLLQGKETQYF; cdr3_nt: TGTGCCAGCAGCCCCCACGGTCTTTTGCAGGGGAAAGAGACCCAGTACTTC
j_call: TRBJ1-6; clone_size: .; v_call: TRBV13; d_call: TRBD1; cdr3_aa: CASSLESGQGYSPLHF; cdr3_nt: TGTGCCAGCAGCTTAGAGTCGGGACAGGGGTATTCACCCCTCCACTTT
j_call: TRBJ2-1; clone_size: once; v_call: TRBV27; d_call: TRBD2; cdr3_aa: CASSFGGGSYNEQFF; cdr3_nt: TGTGCCAGCAGTTTTGGGGGGGGGTCCTACAATGAGCAGTTCTTC
j_call: TRBJ2-3; clone_size: .; v_call: TRBV19; d_call: TRBD2; cdr3_aa: CASSSQRGGNTDTQYF; cdr3_nt: TGTGCCAGTAGTAGCCAGCGGGGGGGCAACACAGATACGCAGTATTTT
j_call: TRBJ2-7; clone_size: .; v_call: TRBV19; d_call: TRBD1; cdr3_aa: CASSIGGQGSYEQYF; cdr3_nt: TGTGCCAGTAGTATCGGGGGACAGGGATCCTACGAGCAGTACTTC
j_call: TRBJ1-6; clone_size: .; v_call: TRBV9; d_call: .; cdr3_aa: CASSVERNSPLHF; cdr3_nt: TGTGCCAGCAGCGTAGAGAGGAATTCACCCCTCCACTTT
j_call: TRBJ1-1; clone_size: .; v_call: TRBV3-1/TRBV3-2; d_call: TRBD1; cdr3_aa: CASSQDNGTGHTEAFF; cdr3_nt: TGTGCCAGCAGCCAAGATAATGGGACAGGGCACACTGAAGCTTTCTTT
j_call: TRBJ2-3; clone_size: .; v_call: TRBV10-3; d_call: TRBD2; cdr3_aa: CAISQAGLTDTQYF; cdr3_nt: TGTGCCATCAGTCAAGCGGGACTCACAGATACGCAGTATTTT